The TCR beta chain described here comes from a study of blood T cells in healthy people across ages. J lost 1 base, V lost 6 bases, and 5 bases had no gene match. The CDR3 has 14 residues. Germline V gives CDR1 SGHRS, CDR2 YFSETQ. Primers used in a second PCR of roughly 6 to 12 cycles were a sample-barcoded 5' primer and a J-beta primer mix. MiXCR, applied by TCRdb to the 5' RACE reads, yields one record per CDR3 protein. This sample has some 700,000 distinct CDR3 sequences, with about 20% found just once. The chain employs TRBV5-1 and TRBJ1-1; 8 nucleotides agree with TRBD1. The material sequenced was blood. The TCR comes from a man between 65 and 85 years old in good health. The CDR3 loop is CASTLTGANTEAFF. DNA for the CDR3: TGCGCCAGCACCCTGACAGGGGCGAACACTGAAGCTTTCTTT.